A selection of T cell receptor beta chains follows, all from one sample in a study of CD8 T cells in ankylosing spondylitis. TCRdb ran MiXCR on the 5' RACE reads and lists one entry per CDR3 protein. The sample gives about 150,000 distinct CDR3 sequences, 30% to 40% of which show up once; around 6.2% is in the top ten. Sequencing was carried out using synovial fluid, either unsorted or a sorted T cell fraction (not recorded which). These receptors were collected from a male donor with ankylosing spondylitis. The CDR3 runs from the conserved cysteine through the conserved F or W. The D gene is left open where the match is weak. Clone size, where shown, is once, few, many, or a class for clones that have expanded.

many TRBJ2-2 NA TRBV20-1 TGCAGTGCCCCCATCTCCGGGGAGCTGTTTTTT CSAPISGELFF
many TRBJ1-2 TRBD1 TRBV27 TGTGCCAGCAGTTCGGCAGGGGGCATCTATGGCTACACCTTC CASSSAGGIYGYTF
NA TRBJ2-7 NA TRBV6-5 TGTGCCAGCAGTTACTCAGAGGGGTCCTACGAGCAGTACTTC CASSYSEGSYEQYF
NA TRBJ2-5 TRBD2 TRBV2 TGTGCCAGCAACCCTCGGACTAGCGGGAGTGAGACCCAGTACTTC CASNPRTSGSETQYF
NA TRBJ2-1 TRBD2 TRBV30 TGTGCCTGGAGTTACTCGATTAGCGGGGTTGGTAATGAGCAGTTCTTC CAWSYSISGVGNEQFF
few TRBJ2-1 TRBD2 TRBV6-5 TGTGCCAGCAGTTACGGACTAGCGGGGGGCTCATACAATGAGCAGTTCTTC CASSYGLAGGSYNEQFF
few TRBJ1-4 TRBD1 TRBV7-8 TGTGCCAGCAGCTCCCGTTTTCTTCTTGCCCCGGGACAGGGGCGCGGAAAACTGTTTTTT CASSSRFLLAPGQGRGKLFF
few TRBJ2-3 NA TRBV5-1 TGCGCCAGCAGCCCCCGTTCCAGGGAGGCAGATACGCAGTATTTT CASSPRSREADTQYF
many TRBJ1-2 NA TRBV5-6 TGTGCCAGCAGCTCCAAGATGGGGACCGCGGGGAACGGCTACACCTTC CASSSKMGTAGNGYTF
many TRBJ2-1 NA TRBV29-1 TGCAGCGTTGAAGACATTGGTGGGAGGGGGGCGTCCTACAATGAGCAGTTCTTC CSVEDIGGRGASYNEQFF
NA TRBJ1-1 NA TRBV7-6 TGTGCCAGCAGCTTAGCTAACATGAACACTGAAGCTTTCTTT CASSLANMNTEAFF
NA TRBJ2-3 NA TRBV7-3 TGTGCCAGCAGCTTCCAATCCTCAGGGGTCGGGACAGATACGCAGTATTTT CASSFQSSGVGTDTQYF
NA TRBJ2-3 TRBD2 TRBV12-3/TRBV12-4 TGTGCCAGCAGTCCTGGACTAGCGGTACCGGGAGATACGCAGTATTTT CASSPGLAVPGDTQYF
NA TRBJ1-3 NA TRBV19 TGTGCCAGCCTTTCGAGGGGAATTAAAGGAAACACCATATATTTT CASLSRGIKGNTIYF
NA TRBJ2-3 NA TRBV5-1 TGCGCCAGCAGCTTGCCTCACACAGATACGCAGTATTTT CASSLPHTDTQYF
NA TRBJ2-1 NA TRBV24-1 TGTGCCACCAGTTGGGGAGGTGAGCAGTTCTTC CATSWGGEQFF
NA TRBJ2-5 NA TRBV28 TGTGCCAGCAGACTATCCCAGCAAGAGACCCAGTACTTC CASRLSQQETQYF
many TRBJ1-3 TRBD1 TRBV9 TGTGCCAGCAGCTCAACACAGGGGTCAGGAAACACCATATATTTT CASSSTQGSGNTIYF
many TRBJ2-2 NA TRBV7-6 TGTGCCAGCAGCTTAGTTCTAGGGACGGAGAACACCGGGGAGCTGTTTTTT CASSLVLGTENTGELFF
few TRBJ2-1 TRBD2 TRBV4-2 TGTGCCAGCAGCCAACCTAGCGGGGGGCCTTTCAATGAGCAGTTCTTC CASSQPSGGPFNEQFF
NA TRBJ2-7 TRBD1 TRBV20-1 TGCAGTGCCCCGTCGGACGGGACAGGGGCGACCTACGAGCAGTACTTC CSAPSDGTGATYEQYF
NA TRBJ1-1 NA TRBV20-1 TGCAGTGCTTCCGATGGTCGGGGGGCTTTCTTT CSASDGRGAFF
NA TRBJ2-3 TRBD1 TRBV28 TGTGCCAGCAGTTTTGGGACAGTCCACACAGATACGCAGTATTTT CASSFGTVHTDTQYF
few TRBJ2-2 NA TRBV5-1 TGCGCCAGCAGCTTGGATTCTCTGGGCCCTTGGACGAACACCGGGGAGCTGTTTTTT CASSLDSLGPWTNTGELFF
few TRBJ2-1 TRBD2 TRBV20-1 TGCAGTGCTAACCTACGAACTAGCGGGAGAAGGGATGAGCAGTTCTTC CSANLRTSGRRDEQFF
many TRBJ1-1 NA TRBV7-9 TGTGCCAGCAGCCCCGCCGAACAACGTTTAAACACTGAAGCTTTCTTT CASSPAEQRLNTEAFF
NA TRBJ2-3 TRBD2 TRBV19 TGTGCCAGTAGTATCACCCCTAGCGGGAGGGCCACAGATACGCAGTATTTT CASSITPSGRATDTQYF
NA TRBJ1-4 NA TRBV5-1 TGCGCCAGCAGCCGGGGTGCTAATGAAAAACTGTTTTTT CASSRGANEKLFF
many TRBJ2-1 TRBD2 TRBV6-1 TGTGCCAGCCTCGCGGGAGCCCTTACCTACAATGAGCAGTTCTTC CASLAGALTYNEQFF
NA TRBJ1-1 TRBD1 TRBV4-1 TGCGCCAGCAGCCAAGACCCCAGGGGGCGATACACTGAAGCTTTCTTT CASSQDPRGRYTEAFF
once TRBJ2-7 TRBD1 TRBV18 TGTGCCAGCTCACCGACAGGGATCTACGAGCAGTACTTC CASSPTGIYEQYF
NA TRBJ1-5 TRBD1 TRBV20-1 TGCAGTGCTCGCCTCACCACGGTGCTCCCCGGGACAGCTAACAATCAGCCCCAGCATTTT CSARLTTVLPGTANNQPQHF
once TRBJ1-1 TRBD1 TRBV29-1 TGCAGCGCGGGACAGGGGAGCCTGTCCCGAGAAGCTTTCTTT CSAGQGSLSREAFF
few TRBJ1-1 NA TRBV3-1 TGTGCCAGCAGCCAAGATTTGGGGCGGGGAGCCGTCTTT CASSQDLGRGAVF
few TRBJ1-1 NA TRBV20-1 TGCAGTGCTAGTTTCAGGGACACTGAAGCTTTCTTT CSASFRDTEAFF
NA TRBJ2-7 NA TRBV20-1 TGCAGTGCTAGGGTTGATGGGAGTATGGTAGGCGAGCAGTACTTC CSARVDGSMVGEQYF
NA TRBJ2-3 TRBD2 TRBV29-1 TGCAGCGTGGTGCGGGGGGCAGATACGCAGTATTTT CSVVRGADTQYF
once TRBJ1-2 NA TRBV6-1 TGTGCCAGCAGGAACCGGGACACCAAAGCTAACTATGGCTACACCTTC CASRNRDTKANYGYTF
NA TRBJ2-5 NA TRBV20-1 TGCAGTGCTCCTGGCTGGGGGATAGAGACCCAGTACTTC CSAPGWGIETQYF
NA TRBJ1-1 TRBD1 TRBV11-2 TGTGCCAGCAGCTTGGGACAGGGAAACGCACCGACTGAAGCTTTCTTT CASSLGQGNAPTEAFF
few TRBJ1-2 NA TRBV6-4 TGTGCCAGCAGCCCACACCCTAACTATGGCTACACCTTC CASSPHPNYGYTF
NA TRBJ1-2 NA TRBV12-3/TRBV12-4 TGTGCCAGCAGTTTAGCAGGGACGCGGGTGGCTAACTATGGCTACACCTTC CASSLAGTRVANYGYTF
few TRBJ2-1 TRBD1 TRBV29-1 TGCAGCGTCGAGCCGGGACAGGGTTCGACCTACAATGAGCAGTTCTTC CSVEPGQGSTYNEQFF
NA TRBJ1-5 NA TRBV19 TGTGCCAGTAGTGACGATAGCAATCAGCCCCAGCATTTT CASSDDSNQPQHF
many TRBJ2-3 TRBD2 TRBV5-5 TGTGCCAGCAGCTTGGCGTCAGCCACTAGCGGGGCGCAGTATTTT CASSLASATSGAQYF
NA TRBJ1-2 NA TRBV5-1 TGCGCCAGCAGCTCCGGGAGGAGTAATGGCTACACCTTC CASSSGRSNGYTF
NA TRBJ1-1 NA TRBV6-2/TRBV6-3 TGTGCCAGCAGTTACTCGGTGGTTGGGGTTATGAGGGCGAGGACTGAAGCTTTCTTT CASSYSVVGVMRARTEAFF
NA TRBJ1-1 NA TRBV30 TGTGCCTCCGAACGAGGGATGAACACTGAAGCTTTCTTT CASERGMNTEAFF
NA TRBJ1-1 TRBD1 TRBV6-1 TGTGCCAGCAGTGAGGGACAGGGGTGGGCTGAAGCTTTCTTT CASSEGQGWAEAFF
NA TRBJ1-2 TRBD1 TRBV6-1 TGTGCCAGCAGGGCTGGGACAGGGGGAGACTATGGCTACACCTTC CASRAGTGGDYGYTF
NA TRBJ2-5 TRBD1 TRBV29-1 TGCAGCGTTGAAGCAGGGACAGGGGGTCCAGAGACCCAGTACTTC CSVEAGTGGPETQYF
many TRBJ1-2 NA TRBV30 TGTGCCTGGAGCGAGGTAGCTGACTACACCTTC CAWSEVADYTF
few TRBJ2-3 TRBD2 TRBV29-1 TGCAGCGTTGAAACTAGCGGGGCTACCACAGATACGCAGTATTTT CSVETSGATTDTQYF
many TRBJ1-2 NA TRBV12-3/TRBV12-4 TGTGCCAGCCACCTGGCAGGTACAGGCTACACCTTC CASHLAGTGYTF
NA TRBJ2-3 TRBD1 TRBV30 TGTGCCTGGGTGGGACAGGGGCCGCATGACCCGAGCACAGATACGCAGTATTTT CAWVGQGPHDPSTDTQYF